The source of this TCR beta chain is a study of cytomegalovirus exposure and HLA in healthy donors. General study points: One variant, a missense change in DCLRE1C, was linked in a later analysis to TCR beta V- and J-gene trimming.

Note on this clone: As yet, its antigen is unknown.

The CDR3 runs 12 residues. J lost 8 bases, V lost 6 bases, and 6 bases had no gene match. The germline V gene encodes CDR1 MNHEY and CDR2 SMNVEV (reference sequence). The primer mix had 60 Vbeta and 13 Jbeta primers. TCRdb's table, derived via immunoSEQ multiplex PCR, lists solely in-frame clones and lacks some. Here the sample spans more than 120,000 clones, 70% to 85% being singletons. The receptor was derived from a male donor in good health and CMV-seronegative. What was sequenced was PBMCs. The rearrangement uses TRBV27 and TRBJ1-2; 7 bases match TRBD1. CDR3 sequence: CASRSSGGGYTF. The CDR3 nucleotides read TGTGCCAGCAGATCCTCAGGGGGGGGCTACACCTTC.